The source of this T cell receptor (beta chain) is a study of response to subunit inactivated influenza vaccine. Study-level points and caveats: The authors suggested that every seasonal influenza vaccination recruits few new T cells.

This clonotype was recorded at least ten times. Its antigen is still unknown. Each CDR3 protein is one row after TCRdb ran MiXCR on the RT-PCR reads. The data hold about 160,000 distinct CDR3 sequences, with roughly a tenth observed a single time. The origin of this receptor is a man between 50 and 59 years old who received an inactivated influenza vaccine. The specimen was non-naive T cells sorted from PBMCs, collected 45 days after vaccination.

DNA of the CDR3: TGTGCCAGCAGCAAGGGGGGACAGGGATACGAGCAGTACTTC. It yields the protein CASSKGGQGYEQYF. V is TRBV7-2 and J is TRBJ2-7; 9 bases are shared with TRBD1. Germline lookup yields CDR1 SGHTA and CDR2 FQGNSA. Germline trimming cut 5 bases from V and 4 bases from J; bases unmatched to any gene: 6. The CDR3 consists of 14 residues.